The T cell receptor beta chain under discussion was sequenced for a study of shared clonotypes between healthy human individuals (dated by TCRdb to 2018 to 2020). About the full investigation: A couple of women and three men aged 18 to 49 years were included in the cohort. For each donor, CD4 naive and CD4 memory were each run on three plates, CD8 naive on two plates, and CD8 memory on one plate. To estimate repertoire size and how much clonotype sharing occurs between individuals, the study deeply sequenced the blood TCR repertoires of several healthy adults. To increase sequencing depth and limit assay-specific biases, TCR repertoire library preparation and sequencing were carried out by different laboratories using diverse techniques. Each donor's leukapheresis produced roughly between roughly 0.85 and 10 billion PBMCs.

Overall results and qualifications from the work: Rarefaction of sorted-subset datasets indicated incomplete sequencing despite the large sequencing depth. The genetic and exposure-history diversity represented was limited by the small number of donors. When a few donors were compared, the shared fraction of clonotypes was around 5% for naive CD4, roughly 3.4% for naive CD8, 2.3% for memory CD4, and less than 0.45% for memory CD8. Sampling was restricted to blood, and TCR repertoires in tissue are likely to differ from TCR repertoires in blood. Clonotypes shared by all four sorted-subset donors showed higher generation probabilities than non-shared clonotypes. Larger estimated clonotype richness was generally found for naive subsets than for memory subsets. Pairwise subsampling led to the expectation that sequencing depth would affect the degree of clonotype sharing among donors.

This clone was found once. The target of this receptor is not known. Base qualities are missing; no much larger clone stands one base away. The CDR3 holds 17 amino acids from the cysteine to the phenylalanine. Only CDR3 DNA remains: 51 bases, in frame from the first base. CDR1 and CDR2 are read off the germline V gene as SGHRS and YFSETQ. Clipping removes 4 bases from V and 3 bases from J, with 13 as the unmatched junction base count. CD8 naive samples were obtained by positive selection for CCR7 among CD45RO-negative cells, yielding a CD45RA+CCR7+ population from which TemRA cells were excluded. Healthy HIV-negative adults with no recently reported acute infections or vaccinations were included as donors. Only Caucasian adults living in Nashville, Tennessee, USA were represented among the donors. Blood was collected by leukapheresis, and PBMCs were isolated by Ficoll-Histopaque density gradient centrifugation and then cryopreserved in liquid nitrogen vapor phase. Analytical flow cytometry was used to check the purity and quantity of each magnetically sorted T cell population. Genomic DNA was isolated from each sorted fraction and quantified by UV absorbance on a Nanodrop 2000c.

Using the deep immunoSEQ assay, multiplex PCR amplified TCR CDR3 regions from genomic DNA. Genomic DNA extracted from each cell subset was distributed evenly over all wells of several immunoSEQ 96-well plates, and each plate served as one replicate. For sorted subsets, each replicate PCR was loaded with roughly 190 ng genomic DNA, equivalent to 25,000 to 30,000 T cell genomes. The purified libraries were quantified using a Qubit 3.0 fluorometer, sized with a Bioanalyzer 2100, and then quantified again using the KAPA Library Quantification kit. Every immunoSEQ 96-well plate was sequenced on a dedicated single-read 150-cycle Illumina NextSeq 550 flow cell. As for how the authors treated the data: Because the immunoSEQ output held only junctional sequences and lacked quality scores, the filtering could not match the filtering applied to full-length reads. Sequences were annotated with PyIR, a Python wrapper for IgBLAST v1.9, and V/J genes and CDR3 were assigned using IMGT germline references. Any read was removed if the V/J assignment was weak (E-value above 1e-6), the CDR3 was missing, or the read contained stop codons, out-of-frame junctions, or ambiguous translated residues. V3J clonotypes were defined by identical inferred V gene, J gene, and CDR3 amino acid sequence. The percentage overlap between two repertoires was calculated by dividing the number of shared unique clonotypes by the size of the smaller repertoire. Three approaches were used to assess repertoire richness: RTK rarefaction, the Chao1 estimator, and Recon v2.1 estimates of unobserved clonotypes. For all TCRbeta clonotypes obtained by the gDNA method from a few donors, generation probabilities were computed with OLGA. As stored in TCRdb, this immuneACCESS dataset retains in-frame rearrangements with V and J assigned. A fraction of the clones does not appear; measured against another copy, unresolved V genes explain less than half of the discrepancy, and the remainder lacks a known reason. That table supplies the V and J calls and clone size; D and trimming were determined from the DNA. Present in this sample are 2 million to 2.5 million clones, roughly 91% of which were seen just once. Of the sample, over 1.5% is held by the ten largest clones.

The clonotype was recovered from a man between 18 and 29 years old in good health. Some clones in this sample may be carry-over from other donors' samples. Specimen: naive CD8+ T cells from PBMCs. This specimen's cell subset or site label, interpreted: CD45RA+CCR7+. The receptor chain draws on TRBV5-1 and TRBJ2-3; TRBD1 agrees with 8 junctional bases. The DNA sequence reads TGCGCCAGCAGCGGTGGACAGGGCGTAGCGATGACAGATACGCAGTATTTT. Its protein product is CASSGGQGVAMTDTQYF.